Listed below are T cell receptor beta chains from one sample, sequenced in a study of T-cell memory formation after mild COVID-19. TCRdb analysed the 5' RACE reads with MiXCR anew, one entry per CDR3 protein. This sample has 450,000 to 650,000 distinct CDR3 sequences; roughly 20% occur once, and the top ten carry approximately 8%. The specimen was PBMCs or a T cell subset sorted from them (not recorded which). These receptors came from an adult woman who had mild COVID-19 (a few samples of this study predate the infection). Cell type and time point are not known. CDR3s include the opening cysteine and the closing phenylalanine or tryptophan. The D gene is left open where the match is weak. Clone size, where shown, is once, few, many, or a class for clones that have expanded.

d_gene	v_gene	j_gene	abundance	CDR3nt	CDR3aa
NA	TRBV5-1	TRBJ2-7	many	TGCGCCAGCAGCTTGCCTGCATCCTACGAGCAGTACTTC	CASSLPASYEQYF
TRBD1	TRBV5-1	TRBJ2-1	NA	TGCGCCAGCAGCCTCACGATGACAGGGGGCGTTGTGGGTGAGCAGTTCTTC	CASSLTMTGGVVGEQFF
TRBD1	TRBV4-3	TRBJ1-2	NA	TGCGCCAGCAGCCAAGCGACAGGGAAAAATGGCTACACCTTC	CASSQATGKNGYTF
TRBD2	TRBV12-3/TRBV12-4	TRBJ2-1	NA	TGTGCCAGCAGCTCTAGCGGGGGGGCCCAGTTCTTC	CASSSSGGAQFF
TRBD2	TRBV6-4	TRBJ2-3	NA	TGTGCCAGCAGTGGAGTTAGCGGGGGCACAGATACGCAGTATTTT	CASSGVSGGTDTQYF
NA	TRBV5-1	TRBJ1-2	NA	TGCGCCAGCAGCTTGGATGGGGATTATAATGGCTACACCTTC	CASSLDGDYNGYTF
TRBD1	TRBV12-3/TRBV12-4	TRBJ1-2	few	TGTGCCAGCAGTTTACTTTCCCGGACAGGGAACGGCTACACCTTC	CASSLLSRTGNGYTF
TRBD1	TRBV2	TRBJ1-1	NA	TGTGCCAGCAGTGGGTACCGACAGGGAACTGAAGCTTTCTTT	CASSGYRQGTEAFF
NA	TRBV20-1	TRBJ2-7	many	TGCAGTGCGGACGAGCAGTACTTC	CSADEQYF
NA	TRBV6-5	TRBJ1-1	NA	TGTGCCAGCATTCGAACCGGGACCTGGGGGAACACTGAAGCTTTCTTT	CASIRTGTWGNTEAFF
NA	TRBV24-1	TRBJ1-5	few	TGTGCCACCAGTGACCAGACACATGATCAGCCCCAGCATTTT	CATSDQTHDQPQHF
NA	TRBV20-1	TRBJ2-3	NA	TGCAGTGCCGAGGGACCGGATACGCAGTATTTT	CSAEGPDTQYF
NA	TRBV3-1	TRBJ2-5	NA	TGTGCCAGCAGCCCCCCGGGGCCTCAAGAGACCCAGTACTTC	CASSPPGPQETQYF
NA	TRBV20-1	TRBJ2-3	NA	TGCAGTGCTCCTCGTGGGGATACGCAGTATTTT	CSAPRGDTQYF
NA	TRBV11-3	TRBJ2-1	NA	TGTGCCAGCAGTTATCCCCCTGGTAGCAATGAGCAGTTCTTC	CASSYPPGSNEQFF
TRBD1	TRBV4-1	TRBJ2-7	few	TGCGCCAGCAGCCAATGGACAGGGACCTACGAGCAGTACTTC	CASSQWTGTYEQYF
NA	TRBV20-1	TRBJ1-5	NA	TGCAGTGCTATGGGGGCGGACAATCAGCCCCAGCATTTT	CSAMGADNQPQHF
NA	TRBV4-1	TRBJ1-2	NA	TGCGCCAGCAGCCAAGTTAGTCTGGACGACTATGGCTACACCTTC	CASSQVSLDDYGYTF
NA	TRBV7-2	TRBJ1-2	few	TGTGCCAGCAGCTTAGAAGTTTTCAGCCAGGTTCTCTACACCTTC	CASSLEVFSQVLYTF
NA	TRBV20-1	TRBJ1-2	few	TGCAGTGTTCCGGAGATAATGGCCCGATATGGCTACACCTTC	CSVPEIMARYGYTF
NA	TRBV20-1	TRBJ1-4	few	TGCAGTGCTAGAACCGGCGGGGGCCTTAATGAAAAACTGTTTTTT	CSARTGGGLNEKLFF
NA	TRBV5-1	TRBJ1-1	NA	TGCGCCAGCAGCACCGCTTTTGAAGGGGCTGCCACTGAAGCTTTCTTT	CASSTAFEGAATEAFF
NA	TRBV15	TRBJ1-2	NA	TGTGCCACCGAAAGGGCCGCTAACTATGGCTACACCTTC	CATERAANYGYTF
TRBD1	TRBV5-1	TRBJ2-7	few	TGCGCCAGCAGCTCCAGGGGGCTTGACTACGAGCAGTACTTC	CASSSRGLDYEQYF
NA	TRBV10-3	TRBJ1-1	NA	TGTGCCATCAGTCAACAGGGGAACACTGAAGCTTTCTTT	CAISQQGNTEAFF
TRBD2	TRBV6-5	TRBJ2-2	NA	TGTGCCAGCAGTTACTCCAGGTTAAGCGGGGCGCCCACCGGGGAGCTGTTTTTT	CASSYSRLSGAPTGELFF
NA	TRBV7-9	TRBJ2-6	few	TGTGCCAGCAGCTTAGGGGCAGGAATTCTCTCTGGGGCCAACGTCCTGACTTTC	CASSLGAGILSGANVLTF
TRBD2	TRBV7-9	TRBJ2-1	NA	TGTGCCAGCAGCTTAGCGGCTAGCGGGCGATACAATGAGCAGTTCTTC	CASSLAASGRYNEQFF
NA	TRBV20-1	TRBJ1-2	once	TGCAGTGCTAGAGATCAGGGGCGGCTCGGCTACACCTTC	CSARDQGRLGYTF
NA	TRBV6-5	TRBJ2-7	few	TGTGCCAGCAGTTACTTACGACAGAGCTCCTACGAGCAGTACTTC	CASSYLRQSSYEQYF
TRBD1	TRBV5-1	TRBJ1-2	few	TGCGCCAGCAGCTTGGACAGGGGCGGACTTAGCTATGGCTACACCTTC	CASSLDRGGLSYGYTF
NA	TRBV15	TRBJ1-1	NA	TGTGCCACCAGCAGTTCAGGTGGGAACCTGGACACTGAAGCTTTCTTT	CATSSSGGNLDTEAFF
NA	TRBV28	TRBJ2-7	few	TGTGCCAGCAGTTTTAGGTCCCGCCACGAGCAGTACTTC	CASSFRSRHEQYF
NA	TRBV6-2/TRBV6-3	TRBJ1-5	NA	TGTGCCAGCAGTTACGGACAGTTAAGCAATCAGCCCCAGCATTTT	CASSYGQLSNQPQHF
TRBD1	TRBV7-9	TRBJ1-5	NA	TGTGCCAGCAGCTCACTACAGGGGGCGAATCAGCCCCAGCATTTT	CASSSLQGANQPQHF
NA	TRBV5-1	TRBJ1-1	few	TGCGCCAGCAGCTTGGAGGCGGAGAACACTGAAGCTTTCTTT	CASSLEAENTEAFF
NA	TRBV12-3/TRBV12-4	TRBJ1-1	few	TGTGCCAGCAGTTTTGGGTCCGGGGACACTGAAGCTTTCTTT	CASSFGSGDTEAFF
NA	TRBV3-1	TRBJ1-1	many	TGTGCCAGCTCCAGGACCTTGAACACTGAAGCTTTCTTT	CASSRTLNTEAFF
NA	TRBV5-5	TRBJ2-3	few	TGTGCCAGCAGCTACAGGGCAGATACGCAGTATTTT	CASSYRADTQYF
TRBD2	TRBV7-6	TRBJ2-5	NA	TGTGCCAGCAGCTTAGAGACTAGCGGCCAAGAGACCCAGTACTTC	CASSLETSGQETQYF
TRBD1	TRBV29-1	TRBJ1-1	once	TGCAGCGTTGATAAGAGGTCAGGGGGCACTGAAGCTTTCTTT	CSVDKRSGGTEAFF
TRBD2	TRBV7-9	TRBJ2-1	NA	TGTGCCAGCAGCTTAGCTCGCGGGAGTAGGAACAATGAGCAGTTCTTC	CASSLARGSRNNEQFF
NA	TRBV24-1	TRBJ2-3	NA	TGTGCCACACCGGGAACCCTCCGGAGAGATACGCAGTATTTT	CATPGTLRRDTQYF
NA	TRBV12-3/TRBV12-4	TRBJ2-3	many	TGTGCCAGCAGTTTCGACCTAGGGGCCGGGGGATCATCGCAGTATTTT	CASSFDLGAGGSSQYF